The T cell receptor beta chain described here comes from a study of tumor-infiltrating lymphocytes in primary liver carcinoma. V was shortened by 7 bases and J by 7 bases, with 11 bases between the two germline ends. The CDR3 spans 13 residues. Germline lookup yields CDR1 MDHEN and CDR2 SYDVKM. Starting material for RNA and DNA co-extraction consisted of roughly 20-34 mg of unsorted bulk tissue. Total RNA (about 500 ng) served as template for TCR beta cDNA synthesis primed by a constant-region primer. Nested multiplex PCR, run for three rounds with slightly modified ARM-PCR, yielded TCR beta libraries. A C-beta reverse primer and TRBV1-TRBV30 forward primers served in each of the first two PCR rounds, at 10 cycles apiece. TCRdb independently ran MiXCR on the multiplex PCR reads; one entry per CDR3 protein. The data contain roughly 120,000 distinct CDR3 sequences, around 60% of them seen just once; the ten biggest clones take up about 8%.

In regard to this clonotype: Given a much more abundant clone one base away, this may be a read error.

This sequence originates from a woman aged 55-69 years with primary liver carcinoma and hepatitis B virus infection. Sample: liver tumor tissue from sampling region 3. The subset: tumor region T3, left-lateral pole. The chain links TRBV28 to TRBJ1-6, with no clear D. The CDR3 region is CASTGNRNSPLHF. As DNA, the CDR3 is TGTGCCAGCACTGGAAACCGAAATTCACCCCTCCACTTT.